The 7 T cell receptor beta chains reported below all come from one sample, sequenced in a study of T cells after yellow fever vaccination. One entry per CDR3 protein, called by TCRdb with MiXCR from the 5' RACE reads. Of about 310,000 distinct CDR3 sequences in the sample, roughly 3.5% are singletons; the top ten hold around a quarter. The sequences come from PBMCs, collected on the day of the yellow fever booster vaccination. The receptors stem from a man younger than 35 who received the YFV17D yellow fever vaccine.

Many counts were recorded for this clonotype. The V call is TRBV29-1, the J call TRBJ2-7; 9 nucleotides agree with TRBD1. The CDR3 spans 14 residues. V lost 2 bases to trimming and J lost 4 bases; unmatched junction nucleotides: 6. Germline lookup yields CDR1 SQVTM and CDR2 ANQGSEA. CDR3 amino acids: CSVETPGQGYEQYF. CDR3 nucleotide sequence: TGCAGCGTTGAAACCCCGGGACAGGGTTACGAGCAGTACTTC.

This clonotype was picked up many times. The gene calls are TRBV18 and TRBJ2-3; the D gene is possibly TRBD1 (6 bases). The CDR3 length is 17 residues. Trimming took 2 bases from V and 0 from J, leaving 15 bases between them. CDR1 and CDR2 from the germline V gene are KGHSH and LQKENI. The CDR3 coding sequence is TGTGCCAGCTCACCAACCCGGACAGCGGAGAGCACAGATACGCAGTATTTT. It codes for CASSPTRTAESTDTQYF.

The rearrangement links TRBV9 to TRBJ2-3, with D possibly matching TRBD1 (6 bases). Germline V lookup: CDR1 SGDLS, CDR2 YYNGEE. The germline V and J ends were trimmed by 3 bases and 2 bases, with 10 bases remaining between them. The CDR3 runs to 14 residues. The chain's CDR3 is CASSATGDTDTQYF. The CDR3, as DNA: TGTGCCAGCAGCGCGACAGGCGACACAGATACGCAGTATTTT.

The chain recombines TRBV5-6 with TRBJ2-3; the D is unclear. V was pared by 1 base and J by 0 bases, with 9 bases between. Germline V gene lookup returns CDR1 SGHDT and CDR2 YYEEEE. This CDR3 spans 15 amino acids. The CDR3 is CASSLSSQSTDTQYF. CDR3 bases: TGTGCCAGCAGCTTGAGTTCCCAGAGCACAGATACGCAGTATTTT.

Many counts were recorded for this clonotype. The gene calls are TRBV4-1 and TRBJ1-2; TRBD1 matches 7 bases. The junction had 3 bases not matched to a gene; V was cut back by 0 bases and J by 2 bases. The CDR3 contains 15 residues. Per germline, CDR1 MGHRA and CDR2 YSYEKL. The CDR3 DNA sequence: TGCGCCAGCAGCCAAGATGGGACAGAGAACTATGGCTACACCTTC. Amino acids: CASSQDGTENYGYTF.

The rearrangement uses TRBV12-3 or TRBV12-4 and TRBJ1-5; D perhaps matches TRBD1 (5 bases). The CDR3 has 14 residues. V gave up 4 bases and J gave up 5 bases, with 12 bases separating them. CDR3 bases: TGTGCCAGCAGTTATTGGGGGTTGGATCAGCCCCAGCATTTT. Amino acid sequence: CASSYWGLDQPQHF.

The chain combines TRBV2 with TRBJ1-6, with D maybe TRBD1 (5 bases). The CDR3 runs to 15 residues. Germline CDR1 SNHLY, CDR2 FYNNEI. V lost 1 base to trimming and J lost 8 bases, with 12 bases between them. CDR3 DNA sequence: TGTGCCAGCAGTGAAGGGAGATGGGGCTATTCACCCCTCCACTTT. As protein: CASSEGRWGYSPLHF.